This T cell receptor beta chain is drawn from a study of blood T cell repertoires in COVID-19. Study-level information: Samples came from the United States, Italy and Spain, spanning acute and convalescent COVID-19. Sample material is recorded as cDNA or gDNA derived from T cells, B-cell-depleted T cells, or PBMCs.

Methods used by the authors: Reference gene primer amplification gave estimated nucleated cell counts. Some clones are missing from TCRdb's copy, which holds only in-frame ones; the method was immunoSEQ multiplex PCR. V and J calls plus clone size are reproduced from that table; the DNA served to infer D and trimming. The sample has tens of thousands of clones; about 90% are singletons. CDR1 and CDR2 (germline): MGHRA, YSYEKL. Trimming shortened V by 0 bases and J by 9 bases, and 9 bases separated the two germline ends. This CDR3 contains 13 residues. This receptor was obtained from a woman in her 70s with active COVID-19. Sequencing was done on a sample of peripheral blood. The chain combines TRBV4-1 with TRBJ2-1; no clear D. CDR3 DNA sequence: TGCGCCAGCAGCCAAGATCTAGGTGGTGAGCAGTTCTTC. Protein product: CASSQDLGGEQFF.